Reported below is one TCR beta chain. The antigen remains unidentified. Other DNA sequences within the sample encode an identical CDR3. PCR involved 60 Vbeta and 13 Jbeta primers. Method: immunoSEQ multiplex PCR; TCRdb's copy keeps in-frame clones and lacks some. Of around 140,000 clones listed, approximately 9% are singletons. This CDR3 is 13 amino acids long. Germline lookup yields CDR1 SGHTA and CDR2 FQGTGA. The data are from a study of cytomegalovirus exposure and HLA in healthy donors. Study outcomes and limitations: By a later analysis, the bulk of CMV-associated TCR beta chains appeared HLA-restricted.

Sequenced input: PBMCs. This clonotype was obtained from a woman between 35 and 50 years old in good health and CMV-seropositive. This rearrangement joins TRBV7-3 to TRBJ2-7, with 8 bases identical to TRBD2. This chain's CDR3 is CASERGLTYEQYF. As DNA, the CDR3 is TGTGCTAGTGAGCGGGGGCTCACCTACGAGCAGTACTTC.